This T cell receptor (beta chain) was captured in a study of T cell responses to AZD1222 COVID-19 vaccine. V dropped 4 bases and J dropped 3 bases, with 15 bases sitting between them. CDR3 size: 15 residues. Germline V gene lookup returns CDR1 GTSNPN and CDR2 SVGIG (reference sequence). Of note for this clone: Its antigen is unknown.

Method: immunoSEQ multiplex PCR; TCRdb's copy keeps in-frame clones and lacks some. The table includes roughly 200,000 clones, more than 80% detected once. General study findings and limits: Repertoire sampling was restricted to post-peak T cell response timepoints.

The receptor was isolated from an adult who received the MenACWY meningococcal vaccine as a control. The genes are TRBV30 and TRBJ1-4, with D uncertain. The material was peripheral blood, obtained 28 days after the second dose of the MenACWY control vaccine. The CDR3 region is CAWNPSRAPNEKLFF. CDR3 nucleotides: TGTGCCTGGAACCCATCCCGCGCACCTAATGAAAAACTGTTTTTT.